A single sample gave rise to the 6 T cell receptor beta chains below, sequenced in a study of neurological immune-mediated disorders. TCRdb used MiXCR to reprocess the 5' RACE reads, holding one entry per CDR3 protein. The repertoire includes tens of thousands of distinct CDR3 sequences, under 4.5% of them detected once, and less than 3% sits in the top ten. Sequencing was done on a sample of PBMCs. Every receptor here comes from a woman between 45 and 60 years old with multiple sclerosis.

In its sample, this clonotype was seen a few times. The chain employs TRBV25-1 and TRBJ1-6; possibly TRBD1 for D (5 bases). Germline CDR1 reads MGHDK; CDR2 reads SYGVNS. Trimming left V 3 bases short and J 10 bases short, with 13 bases between. The CDR3 runs to 14 residues. DNA of the CDR3: TGTGCCAGCAGTGACCCCCCAGGGTCGTCACCCCTCCACTTT. Amino acids: CASSDPPGSSPLHF.

This clonotype was picked up many times. The rearrangement uses TRBV5-1 and TRBJ1-2, with D perhaps TRBD1 (6 bases). The CDR3 has 14 residues. The germline V and J ends were trimmed by 1 base and 6 bases, with 13 bases remaining between them. Looked up from germline, CDR1 is SGHRS and CDR2 is YFSETQ. CDR3 nucleotide sequence: TGCGCCAGCAGCTTGTGGGGGGCGAAGGATGGCTACACCTTC. This sequence encodes CASSLWGAKDGYTF.

This clonotype has a count of ten or more. The chain carries TRBV9 and TRBJ2-1, with D uncertain. Germline loops: CDR1 SGDLS, CDR2 YYNGEE. The V and J ends lost 0 bases and 6 bases respectively, with 13 bases between them. This CDR3 region has 15 residues. CDR3 region: CASSVAPNLRNEQFF. In DNA form, the CDR3 reads TGTGCCAGCAGCGTAGCCCCCAATCTCCGCAATGAGCAGTTCTTC.

This clonotype was seen many times. This chain connects TRBV7-2 to TRBJ2-3, with TRBD1 matching 8 bases. CDR1 SGHTA and CDR2 FQGNSA come from the germline V gene. With 7 bases clipped from V and 1 base from J, the junction kept 4 bases outside the gene matches. The CDR3 runs to 14 residues. This CDR3 is CASNLGQGTDTQYF. CDR3 sequence (DNA): TGTGCCAGCAACCTGGGACAGGGCACAGATACGCAGTATTTT.

This clonotype was found many times. The chain has TRBV15 and TRBJ1-2, with D hard to call. V was clipped by 5 bases and J by 4 bases, with 14 bases between them. The CDR3 is 14 residues long. Germline V CDR1 and CDR2: LNHNV, YYDKDF (reference sequence). In nucleotides, the CDR3 is TGTGCCACCAGCGGAAGATACACACTCTATGGCTACACCTTC. It specifies CATSGRYTLYGYTF.

At least ten counts were recorded for this clonotype. V and J are TRBV7-8 and TRBJ2-3, with 7 nucleotides matching TRBD1. In germline, CDR1 is SGHVS, CDR2 FQNEAQ. The junction had 7 bases not matched to a gene; V was cut back by 7 bases and J by 0 bases. The CDR3 sequence is 15 residues long. The chain's CDR3 is CASKQGEFSTDTQYF. The CDR3 DNA is TGTGCCAGCAAGCAGGGGGAATTTAGCACAGATACGCAGTATTTT.